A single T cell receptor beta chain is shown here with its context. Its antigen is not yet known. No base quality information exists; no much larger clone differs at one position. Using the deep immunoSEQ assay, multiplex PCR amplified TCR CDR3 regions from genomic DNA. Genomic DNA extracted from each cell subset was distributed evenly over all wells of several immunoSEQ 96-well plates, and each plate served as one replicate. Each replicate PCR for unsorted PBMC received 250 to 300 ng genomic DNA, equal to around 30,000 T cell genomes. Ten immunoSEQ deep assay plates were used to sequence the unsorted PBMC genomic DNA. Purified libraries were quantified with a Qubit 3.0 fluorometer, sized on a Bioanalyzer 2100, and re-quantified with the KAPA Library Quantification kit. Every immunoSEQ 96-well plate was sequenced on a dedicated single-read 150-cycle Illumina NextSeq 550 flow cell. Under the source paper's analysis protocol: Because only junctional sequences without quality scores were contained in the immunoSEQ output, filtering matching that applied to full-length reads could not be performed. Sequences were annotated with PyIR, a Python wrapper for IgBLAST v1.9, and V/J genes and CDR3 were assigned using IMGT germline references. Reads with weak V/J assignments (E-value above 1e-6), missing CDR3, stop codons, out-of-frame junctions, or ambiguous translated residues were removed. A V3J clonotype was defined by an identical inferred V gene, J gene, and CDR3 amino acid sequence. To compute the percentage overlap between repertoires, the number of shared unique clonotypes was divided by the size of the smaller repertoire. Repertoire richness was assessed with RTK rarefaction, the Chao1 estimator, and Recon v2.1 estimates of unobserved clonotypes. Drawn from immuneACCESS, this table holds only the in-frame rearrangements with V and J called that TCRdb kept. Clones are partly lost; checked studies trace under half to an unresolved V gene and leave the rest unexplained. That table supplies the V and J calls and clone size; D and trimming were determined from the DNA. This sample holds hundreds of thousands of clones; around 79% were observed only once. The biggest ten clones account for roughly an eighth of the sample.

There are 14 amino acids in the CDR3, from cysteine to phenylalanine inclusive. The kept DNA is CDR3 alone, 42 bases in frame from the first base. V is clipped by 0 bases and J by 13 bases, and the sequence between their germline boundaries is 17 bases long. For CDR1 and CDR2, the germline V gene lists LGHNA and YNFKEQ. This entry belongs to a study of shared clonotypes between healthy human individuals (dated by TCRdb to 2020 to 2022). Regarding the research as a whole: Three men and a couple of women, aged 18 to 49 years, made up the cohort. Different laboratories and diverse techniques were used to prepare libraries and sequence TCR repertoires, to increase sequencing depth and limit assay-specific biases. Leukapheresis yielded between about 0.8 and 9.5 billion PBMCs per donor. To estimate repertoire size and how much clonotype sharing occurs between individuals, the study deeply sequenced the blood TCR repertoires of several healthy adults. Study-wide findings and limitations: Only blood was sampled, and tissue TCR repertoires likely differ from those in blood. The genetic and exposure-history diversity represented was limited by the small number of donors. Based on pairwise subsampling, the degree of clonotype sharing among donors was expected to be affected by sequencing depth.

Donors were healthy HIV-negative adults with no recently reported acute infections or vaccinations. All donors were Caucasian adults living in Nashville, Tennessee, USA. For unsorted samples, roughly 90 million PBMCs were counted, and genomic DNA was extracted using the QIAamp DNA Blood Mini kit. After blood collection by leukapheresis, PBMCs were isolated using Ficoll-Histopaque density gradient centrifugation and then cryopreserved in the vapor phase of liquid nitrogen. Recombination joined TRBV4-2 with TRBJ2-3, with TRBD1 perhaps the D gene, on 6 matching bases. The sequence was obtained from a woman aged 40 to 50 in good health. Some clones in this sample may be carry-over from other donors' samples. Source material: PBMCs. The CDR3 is CASSQEIPTGTKYF. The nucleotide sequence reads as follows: TGTGCCAGCAGCCAAGAAATTCCGACAGGAACCAAGTATTTT.